The source of this TCR beta chain is a study of blood T cell repertoires in COVID-19. In the study overall: The cDNA or gDNA used as material had been derived from T cells, B-cell-depleted T cells, or PBMCs.

Germline lookup yields CDR1 WNHNN and CDR2 SYGVQD (reference sequence). Trimming cost V 6 bases and J 8 bases; bases outside gene matches: 6. The CDR3 loop spans 13 amino acids. Followed over time, Seattle patients had been enrolled while infection was active. In the original workflow: Amplification of reference gene primers was used by the study to estimate nucleated cell counts. TCRdb's copy holds only in-frame clones and misses some; the assay was immunoSEQ multiplex PCR. The DNA gave D and trimming, while V, J and clone size come from that table. Of around 120,000 clones in the sample, around nine tenths are singletons; the top ten hold 4% to 5%.

The sequencing sample was made of peripheral blood. The sequence was collected from a man in his 60s with COVID-19, enrolled during active disease. This rearrangement joins TRBV10-1 to TRBJ1-3; 8 bases are a match to TRBD1. CDR3 in DNA: TGCGCCAGCAGCGGGGACAGGCTGGACACCATATATTTT. Its translation: CASSGDRLDTIYF.